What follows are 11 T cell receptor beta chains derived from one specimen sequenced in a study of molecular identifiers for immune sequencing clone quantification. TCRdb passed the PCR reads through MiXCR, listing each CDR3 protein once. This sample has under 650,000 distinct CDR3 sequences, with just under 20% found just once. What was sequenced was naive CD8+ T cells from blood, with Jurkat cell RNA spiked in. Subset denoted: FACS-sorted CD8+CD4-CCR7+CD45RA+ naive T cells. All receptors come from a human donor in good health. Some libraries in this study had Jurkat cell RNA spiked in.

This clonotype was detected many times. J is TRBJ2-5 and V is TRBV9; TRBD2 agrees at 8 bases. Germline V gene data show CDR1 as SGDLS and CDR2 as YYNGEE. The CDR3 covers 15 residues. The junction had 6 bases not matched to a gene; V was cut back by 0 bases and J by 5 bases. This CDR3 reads CASSVEGSGEETQYF. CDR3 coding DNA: TGTGCCAGCAGCGTAGAAGGTAGCGGGGAGGAGACCCAGTACTTC.

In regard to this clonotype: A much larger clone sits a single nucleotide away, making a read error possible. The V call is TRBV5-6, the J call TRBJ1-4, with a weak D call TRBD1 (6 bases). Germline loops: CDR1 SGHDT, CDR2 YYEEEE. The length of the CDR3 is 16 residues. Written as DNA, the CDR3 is TGTGCCAGCAGCGTGACTTACCAGGGGATAACTGAAAAACTGGTTTTT. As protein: CASSVTYQGITEKLVF. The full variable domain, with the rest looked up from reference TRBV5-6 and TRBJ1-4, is DAGVTQSPTHLIKTRGQQVTLRCSPKSGHDTVSWYQQALGQGPQFIFQYYEEEERQRGNFPDRFSGHQFPNYSSELNVNALLLGDSALYLCASSVTYQGITEKLVFGSGTQLSVL.

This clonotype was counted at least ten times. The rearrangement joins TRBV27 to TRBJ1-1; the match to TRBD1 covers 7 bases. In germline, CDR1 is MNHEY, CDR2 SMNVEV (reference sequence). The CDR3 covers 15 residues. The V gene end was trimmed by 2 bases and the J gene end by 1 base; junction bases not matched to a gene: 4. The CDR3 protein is CASSLLKGANTEAFF. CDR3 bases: TGTGCCAGCAGTTTACTAAAGGGGGCGAACACTGAAGCTTTCTTT.

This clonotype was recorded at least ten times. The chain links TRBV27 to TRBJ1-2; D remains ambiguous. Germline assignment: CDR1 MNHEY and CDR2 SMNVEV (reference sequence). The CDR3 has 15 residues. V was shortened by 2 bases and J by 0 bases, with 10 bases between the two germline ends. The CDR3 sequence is CASSLIPEPNYGYTF. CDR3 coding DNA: TGTGCCAGCAGTTTAATCCCTGAACCTAACTATGGCTACACCTTC.

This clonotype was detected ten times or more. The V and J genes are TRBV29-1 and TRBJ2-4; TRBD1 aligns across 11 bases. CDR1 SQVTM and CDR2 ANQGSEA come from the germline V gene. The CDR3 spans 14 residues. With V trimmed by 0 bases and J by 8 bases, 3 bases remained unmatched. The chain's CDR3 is CSVEEGTGGDIQYF. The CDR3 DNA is TGCAGCGTTGAAGAGGGGACAGGGGGGGACATTCAGTACTTC.

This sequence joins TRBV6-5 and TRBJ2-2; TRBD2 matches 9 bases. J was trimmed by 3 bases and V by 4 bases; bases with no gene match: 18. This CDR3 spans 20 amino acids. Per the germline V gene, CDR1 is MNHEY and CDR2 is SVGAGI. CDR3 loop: CASSFFSGTSSLIYTGELFF. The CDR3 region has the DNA TGTGCCAGCAGTTTTTTTTCCGGGACTAGCTCCCTGATTTACACCGGGGAGCTGTTTTTT.

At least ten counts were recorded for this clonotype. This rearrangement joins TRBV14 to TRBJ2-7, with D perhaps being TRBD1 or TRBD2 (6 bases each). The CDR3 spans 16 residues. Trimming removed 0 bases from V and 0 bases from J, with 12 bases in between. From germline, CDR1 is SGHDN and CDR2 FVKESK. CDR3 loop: CASSQDTGAFSYEQYF. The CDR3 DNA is TGTGCCAGCAGCCAAGATACGGGGGCCTTCTCCTACGAGCAGTACTTC.

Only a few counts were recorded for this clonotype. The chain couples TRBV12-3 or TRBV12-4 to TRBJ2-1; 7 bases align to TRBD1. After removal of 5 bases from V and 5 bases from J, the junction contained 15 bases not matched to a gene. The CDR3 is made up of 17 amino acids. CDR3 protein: CASSLPPSDRANNEQFF. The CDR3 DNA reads TGTGCCAGCAGTCTACCTCCGTCCGACAGGGCAAACAATGAGCAGTTCTTC.

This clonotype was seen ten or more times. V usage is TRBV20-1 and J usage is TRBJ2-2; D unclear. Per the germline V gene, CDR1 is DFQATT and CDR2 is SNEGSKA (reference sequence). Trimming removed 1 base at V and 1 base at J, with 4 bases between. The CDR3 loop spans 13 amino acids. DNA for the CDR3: TGCAGTGCTAGAGCTGTGAACACCGGGGAGCTGTTTTTT. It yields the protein CSARAVNTGELFF.

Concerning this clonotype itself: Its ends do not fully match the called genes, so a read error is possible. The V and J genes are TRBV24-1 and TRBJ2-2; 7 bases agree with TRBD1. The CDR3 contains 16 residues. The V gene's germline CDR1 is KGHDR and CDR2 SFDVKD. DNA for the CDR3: TGTGCCACCGGTGATTTGAACAGGGGTCACACCGGGGAGCTGTTTTTT. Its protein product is CATGDLNRGHTGELFF.

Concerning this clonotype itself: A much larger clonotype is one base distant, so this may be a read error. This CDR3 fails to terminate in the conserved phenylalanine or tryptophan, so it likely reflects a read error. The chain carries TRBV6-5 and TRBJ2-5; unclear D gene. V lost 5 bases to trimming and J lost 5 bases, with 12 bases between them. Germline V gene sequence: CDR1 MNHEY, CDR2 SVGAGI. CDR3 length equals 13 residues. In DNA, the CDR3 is TGTGCCAGCAGTCCCCCTATGGCTGAGACCCAGTACTCC. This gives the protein CASSPPMAETQYS.